This TCR beta chain was observed in a study of memory CD4+ T cells and cytomegalovirus serostatus. Study-level points and caveats: Median bootstrapped AUC for CMV status was just under 0.97 originally, 0.9 to 0.93 US-trained.

The length of the CDR3 is 16 residues. Germline CDR1 reads LNHDA; CDR2 reads SQIVND (reference sequence). V lost 1 base and J 6 bases, leaving 13 bases between the germline ends. The sort gate was single viable CD3+CD4+CD8-CD45RO+ cells for memory CD4+ T cells. Per the original data handling: Out-of-frame sequences were removed, leaving about 2.2 million distinct TCRbeta sequences. Sequencing used immunoSEQ multiplex PCR; TCRdb keeps in-frame clones, though not all of them. V and J calls and clone size are copied from that table; D and trimming were computed from the DNA. The sample lists tens of thousands of clones, around 76% occurring once. As for this clone: The antigen is not known.

The genes are TRBV19 and TRBJ1-6; no firm D call. Material for sequencing was memory CD4+ T cells from blood. The receptor's source is an adult in good health and CMV-seronegative. Some clones in this sample may be carry-over from other donors' samples. The CDR3 loop is CASSIGGRIANSPLHF. The DNA for the CDR3 is TGTGCCAGTAGTATAGGAGGCCGAATCGCTAATTCACCCCTCCACTTT. Together with reference TRBV19 and TRBJ1-6, the CDR3 gives the full variable domain: DGGITQSPKYLFRKEGQNVTLSCEQNLNHDAMYWYRQDPGQGLRLIYYSQIVNDFQKGDIAEGYSVSREKKESFPLTVTSAQKNPTAFYLCASSIGGRIANSPLHFGNGTRLTVT.